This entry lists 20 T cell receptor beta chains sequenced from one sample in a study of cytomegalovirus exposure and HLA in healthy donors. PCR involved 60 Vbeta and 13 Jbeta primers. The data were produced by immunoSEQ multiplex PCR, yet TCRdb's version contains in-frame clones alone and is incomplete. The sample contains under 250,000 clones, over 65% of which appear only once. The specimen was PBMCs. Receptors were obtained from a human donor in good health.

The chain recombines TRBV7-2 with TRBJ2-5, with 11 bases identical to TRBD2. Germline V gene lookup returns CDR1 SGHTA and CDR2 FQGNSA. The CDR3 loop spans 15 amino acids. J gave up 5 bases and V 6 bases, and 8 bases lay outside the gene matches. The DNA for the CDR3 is TGTGCCAGCAGGGAACTAGCGGGAGTTTGGGAGACCCAGTACTTC. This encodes CASRELAGVWETQYF.

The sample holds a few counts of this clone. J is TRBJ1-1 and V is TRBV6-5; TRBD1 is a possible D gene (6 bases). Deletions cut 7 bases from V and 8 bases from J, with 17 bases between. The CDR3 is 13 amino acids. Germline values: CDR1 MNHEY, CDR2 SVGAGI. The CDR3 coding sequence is TGTGCCAGCACCAGATACAGGGCCGGCGAAGCTTTCTTT. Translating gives CASTRYRAGEAFF.

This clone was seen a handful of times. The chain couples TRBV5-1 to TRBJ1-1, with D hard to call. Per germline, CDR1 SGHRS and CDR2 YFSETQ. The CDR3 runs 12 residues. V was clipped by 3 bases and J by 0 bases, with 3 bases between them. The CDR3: CASSSMNTEAFF. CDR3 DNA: TGCGCCAGCAGCTCCATGAACACTGAAGCTTTCTTT.

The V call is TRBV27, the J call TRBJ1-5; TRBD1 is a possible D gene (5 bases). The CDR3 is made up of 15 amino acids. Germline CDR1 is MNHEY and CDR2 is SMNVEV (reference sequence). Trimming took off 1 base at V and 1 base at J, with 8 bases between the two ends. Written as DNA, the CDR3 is TGTGCCAGCAGTTTATGGGGCAGGAGCAATCAGCCCCAGCATTTT. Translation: CASSLWGRSNQPQHF.

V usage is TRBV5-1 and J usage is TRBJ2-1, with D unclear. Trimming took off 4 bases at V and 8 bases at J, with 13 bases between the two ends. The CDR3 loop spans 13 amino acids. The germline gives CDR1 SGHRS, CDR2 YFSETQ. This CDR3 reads CASSLGSGYEQFF. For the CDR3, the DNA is TGCGCCAGCAGCCTTGGTAGTGGTTATGAGCAGTTCTTC.

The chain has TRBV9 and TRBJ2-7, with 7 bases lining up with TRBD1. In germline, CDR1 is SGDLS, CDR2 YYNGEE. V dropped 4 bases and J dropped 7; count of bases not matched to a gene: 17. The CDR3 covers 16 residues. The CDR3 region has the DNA TGTGCCAGCAGCCCCCGAGACAGGGTAGGTGTGGTAGAGCAGTACTTC. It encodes CASSPRDRVGVVEQYF.

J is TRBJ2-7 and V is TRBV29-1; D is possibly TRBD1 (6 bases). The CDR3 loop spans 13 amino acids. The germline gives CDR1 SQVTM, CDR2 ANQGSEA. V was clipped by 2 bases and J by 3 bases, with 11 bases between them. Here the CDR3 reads CSVEMTGNYEQYF. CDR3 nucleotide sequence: TGCAGCGTTGAAATGACAGGTAACTACGAGCAGTACTTC.

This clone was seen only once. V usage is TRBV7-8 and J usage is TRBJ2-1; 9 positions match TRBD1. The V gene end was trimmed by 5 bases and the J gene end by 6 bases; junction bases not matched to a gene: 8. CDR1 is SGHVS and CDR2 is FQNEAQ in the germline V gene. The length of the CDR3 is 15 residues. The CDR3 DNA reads TGTGCCAGCAGCGGACGACAGGGGGTCGGCAATGAGCAGTTCTTC. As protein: CASSGRQGVGNEQFF.

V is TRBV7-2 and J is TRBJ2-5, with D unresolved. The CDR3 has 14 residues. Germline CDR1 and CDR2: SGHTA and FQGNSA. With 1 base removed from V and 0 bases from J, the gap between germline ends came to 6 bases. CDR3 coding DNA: TGTGCCAGCAGCTTAGGGCAGTACCAAGAGACCCAGTACTTC. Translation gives CASSLGQYQETQYF.

The CDR3 protein is CASSQSSGASTDTQYF. The CDR3 DNA follows: TGCGCCAGCAGCCAAAGTAGCGGAGCTAGCACAGATACGCAGTATTTT. This chain joins TRBV4-1 and TRBJ2-3; a weak D match, TRBD2 (6 bases). The germline V gene encodes CDR1 MGHRA and CDR2 YSYEKL. V was pared by 2 bases and J by 0 bases, with 12 bases between. The CDR3 consists of 16 residues.

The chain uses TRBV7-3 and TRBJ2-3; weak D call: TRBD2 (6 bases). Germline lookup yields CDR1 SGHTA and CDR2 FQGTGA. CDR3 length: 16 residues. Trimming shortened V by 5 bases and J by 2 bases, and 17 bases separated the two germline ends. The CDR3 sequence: CASSISGGRNTDTQYF. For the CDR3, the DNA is TGTGCCAGCAGCATAAGTGGAGGGAGAAACACAGATACGCAGTATTTT.

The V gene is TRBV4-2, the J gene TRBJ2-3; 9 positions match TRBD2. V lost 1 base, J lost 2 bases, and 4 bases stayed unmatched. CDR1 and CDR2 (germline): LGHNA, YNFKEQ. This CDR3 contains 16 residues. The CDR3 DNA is TGTGCCAGCAGCCAAGTTGCTAGCGGGGCCACAGATACGCAGTATTTT. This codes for CASSQVASGATDTQYF.

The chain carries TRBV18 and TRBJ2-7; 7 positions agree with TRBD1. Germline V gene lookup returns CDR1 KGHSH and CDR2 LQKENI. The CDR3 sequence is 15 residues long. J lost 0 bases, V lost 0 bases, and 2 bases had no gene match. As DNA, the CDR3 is TGTGCCAGCTCACCACCAGGGACAGACTCCTACGAGCAGTACTTC. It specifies CASSPPGTDSYEQYF.

CDR3 DNA: TGTGCCAGTGCCTATAGCACAGATACGCAGTATTTT. This sequence encodes CASAYSTDTQYF. This chain uses TRBV6-5 with TRBJ2-3; D call uncertain. The length of the CDR3 is 12 residues. V lost 9 bases, J lost 0 bases, and 7 bases lay in between. Germline V gives CDR1 MNHEY, CDR2 SVGAGI.

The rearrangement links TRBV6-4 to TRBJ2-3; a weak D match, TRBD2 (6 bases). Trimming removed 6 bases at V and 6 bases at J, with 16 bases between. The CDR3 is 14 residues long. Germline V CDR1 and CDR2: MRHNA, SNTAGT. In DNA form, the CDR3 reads TGTGCCAGCAGCCCCGGCGGAGGGGCCGATACGCAGTATTTT. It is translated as CASSPGGGADTQYF.

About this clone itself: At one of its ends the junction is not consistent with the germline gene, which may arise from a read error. CDR3 amino acids: CASRLDRGRNSPLHF. The DNA of the CDR3 is TGCGCCAGCAGGTTGGACAGGGGGCGGAATTCACCCCTCCACTTT. The rearrangement links TRBV5-1 to TRBJ1-6; 11 bases are a match to TRBD1. Germline CDR1 reads SGHRS; CDR2 reads YFSETQ. The CDR3 covers 15 residues. The full variable domain, rest sourced from reference TRBV5-1 and TRBJ1-6, is KAGVTQTPRYLIKTRGQQVTLSCSPISGHRSVSWYQQTPGQGLQFLFEYFSETQRNKGNFPGRFSGRQFSNSRSEMNVSTLELGDSALYLCASRLDRGRNSPLHFGNGTRLTVT.

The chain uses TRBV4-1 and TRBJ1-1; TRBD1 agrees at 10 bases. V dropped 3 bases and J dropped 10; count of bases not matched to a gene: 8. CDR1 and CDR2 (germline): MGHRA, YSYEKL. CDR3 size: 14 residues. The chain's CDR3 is CASSHPGQGSTAFF. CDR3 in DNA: TGCGCCAGCAGCCACCCGGGACAGGGGAGTACAGCTTTCTTT.

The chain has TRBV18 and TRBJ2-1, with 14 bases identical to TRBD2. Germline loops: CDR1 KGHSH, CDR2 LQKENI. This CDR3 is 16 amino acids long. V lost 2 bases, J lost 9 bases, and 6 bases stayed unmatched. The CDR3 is CASSPTGTSGRGEQFF. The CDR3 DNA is TGTGCCAGCTCACCAACTGGGACTAGCGGGAGAGGTGAGCAGTTCTTC.

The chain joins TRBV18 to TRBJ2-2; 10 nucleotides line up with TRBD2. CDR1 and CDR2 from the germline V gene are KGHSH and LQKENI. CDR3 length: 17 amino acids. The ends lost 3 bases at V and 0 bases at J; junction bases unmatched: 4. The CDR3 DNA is TGTGCCAGCTCACCCCAGCGGGAGGGGGCGAACACCGGGGAGCTGTTTTTT. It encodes CASSPQREGANTGELFF.

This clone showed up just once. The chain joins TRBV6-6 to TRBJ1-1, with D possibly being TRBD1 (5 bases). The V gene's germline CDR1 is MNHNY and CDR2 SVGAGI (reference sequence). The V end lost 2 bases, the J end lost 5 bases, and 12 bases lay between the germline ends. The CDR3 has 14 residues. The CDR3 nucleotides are TGTGCCAGCAGTTACATCGGGGGTGGAACTGAAGCTTTCTTT. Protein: CASSYIGGGTEAFF.